The T cell receptor beta chain under discussion was sequenced for a study of T-cell reconstitution after alpha-beta-depleted transplantation in children (dated by TCRdb to the mid-2010s). Looking at the study overall: T-cell immune reconstitution after TCRalphabeta/CD19-depleted allogeneic hematopoietic cell transplantation in children was quantitatively tracked in the study by means of TCR repertoire profiling. Summary of the overall study and its limitations: The frequencies of hyperexpanded clones fell over the following months, and after one year, T-cell counts and TCRbeta diversity were mostly attributed to newly produced T cells. The apparently early alphabetaT-cell count recovery about two months after transplant was reportedly dependent on only several hundred rapidly expanded clones derived from non-depleted graft cells. The high TCRbeta diversity at day 60 in some patients was ascribed to recipient T cells and intrathymic progenitors that had survived conditioning.

Library preparation used PCR. The instrument given in TCRdb is Illumina HiSeq 2500. Molecular barcoding was employed in the preparation of TCR libraries, with unique molecular identifiers being used to normalize TCRbeta repertoire quantification. TCRdb redid the processing of the public reads, applying fastp at Q25 and MiXCR, and retained in-frame beta chains. One record per CDR3 amino acid sequence lists the most common genes and DNA. The sample table shows more than 500,000 distinct CDR3 sequences, and more than 9.5% are seen once. The ten most abundant clones make up 11% to 15% of the sample. This clonotype was counted many times. Its specific antigen is unknown. No base-level quality is on record; no much larger clone is a single base apart. V lost 2 bases and J lost 3 bases, and the count of bases not matched to a germline gene is 1. According to the germline V gene (reference sequence), CDR1 reads SEHNR and CDR2 reads FQNEAQ. The CDR3 measures 14 amino acids from cysteine to phenylalanine. The only DNA kept is the CDR3, 42 bases in frame from the first base.

According to the study, the label for this sample's treatment or condition signals: allogeneic hematopoietic cell transplantation with graft depleted of TCRalphabeta T cells and CD19 B cells. The transplant recipients were children given TCRalphabeta/CD19-depleted allogeneic hematopoietic cell grafts. The input for sequencing was PBMCs, mostly from graft donor cells, taken 180 days after TCRalphabeta/CD19-depleted stem cell transplant. The rearranged segments are TRBV7-9 and TRBJ2-1; TRBD2 lines up with 7 middle nucleotides. The TCR originated in a female patient aged 2 to 10 who had a stem cell transplant for aplastic anemia, so the T cells may come from the graft donor. The DNA sequence follows: TGTGCCAGCAGCTTAAGCGGGAACTACAATGAGCAGTTCTTC. Its translation is CASSLSGNYNEQFF.